This T cell receptor (beta chain) was observed in a study of blood T cell repertoires in COVID-19. Study details: From the United States, Italy and Spain came samples of acute and convalescent COVID-19. T cells, B-cell-depleted T cells, or PBMCs provided the cDNA or gDNA that served as material.

Per the authors' pipeline: The assay estimated nucleated cells by amplifying reference gene primers. The protocol was immunoSEQ multiplex PCR, while the TCRdb copy is restricted to in-frame clones and leaves out a portion. For V, J and clone size, that table is used; D and trimming come from the DNA. Among about 260,000 clones listed, roughly 88% were seen once. The CDR3 is made up of 16 amino acids. Germline lookup yields CDR1 LGHNA and CDR2 YSLEER. Between the trimmed V and J ends, which lost 1 base and 0 bases, there was a span of 9 bases. The rearrangement links TRBV4-3 to TRBJ1-4, with D unclear. The receptor was isolated from a human donor in a cohort sampled during active COVID-19. Sequencing input: peripheral blood. The CDR3 region is CASSQVRTSTNEKLFF. The CDR3 DNA follows: TGCGCCAGCAGCCAAGTAAGAACTTCAACTAATGAAAAACTGTTTTTT.